These 10 T cell receptor beta chains were sequenced from one sample in a study of T cell responses to AZD1222 COVID-19 vaccine. TCRdb's copy holds only in-frame clones and misses some; the assay was immunoSEQ multiplex PCR. The sample has 110,000 to 150,000 clones; 90% are singletons. The source was peripheral blood, collected on day 0 of AZD1222 vaccination. The receptors derive from an adult in good health.

Only one count was recorded for this clone. The chain is built from TRBV6-6 and TRBJ2-7, with TRBD2 matching over 11 bases. Trimming cost V 5 bases and J 7 bases; bases outside gene matches: 16. The CDR3 loop spans 17 amino acids. Per the germline V gene, CDR1 is MNHNY and CDR2 is SVGAGI (reference sequence). The CDR3 sequence is CASSPRDSGRARGEQYF. CDR3 bases: TGTGCCAGCAGTCCTCGCGATAGCGGGAGGGCCCGAGGGGAGCAGTACTTC.

The genes are TRBV5-4 and TRBJ2-5, with 10 bases identical to TRBD1. The V segment lost 3 bases and the J segment 1 base; nucleotides outside the gene matches: 6. There are 16 residues in the CDR3. Germline CDR1 and CDR2: SGHNT and YYREEE (reference sequence). The CDR3 DNA follows: TGTGCCAGCAGCTCCCGGGACAGGGGCGGCCAAGAGACCCAGTACTTC. The encoded protein is CASSSRDRGGQETQYF.

The V gene is TRBV27, the J gene TRBJ1-2; D gene unclear. This CDR3 region has 13 residues. Germline V gives CDR1 MNHEY, CDR2 SMNVEV (reference sequence). Trimming removed 3 bases from V and 8 bases from J, with 13 bases in between. The CDR3 reads CASSFIPPKGYTF. The CDR3 region has the DNA TGTGCCAGCAGTTTTATCCCTCCGAAAGGCTACACCTTC.

This chain joins TRBV18 and TRBJ1-1; 7 bases agree with TRBD1. The CDR3 totals 14 residues. V lost 3 bases to trimming and J lost 8 bases; unmatched junction nucleotides: 9. CDR1 is KGHSH and CDR2 is LQKENI in the germline V gene. CDR3 loop: CASSPPTGRTEAFF. In DNA form, the CDR3 reads TGTGCCAGCTCACCCCCGACAGGGAGAACCGAAGCTTTCTTT.

The rearrangement uses TRBV12-5 and TRBJ2-3, with D uncertain. The CDR3 covers 13 residues. Per the germline V gene, CDR1 is LGHNT and CDR2 is FRNRAP. V dropped 1 base and J dropped 1 base, with 3 bases sitting between them. CDR3 loop: CASGLAGTDTQYF. The CDR3 nucleotides read TGTGCTAGTGGTTTGGCCGGCACAGATACGCAGTATTTT. Supplemented by reference TRBV12-5 and TRBJ2-3, the full variable domain reads DARVTQTPRHKVTEMGQEVTMRCQPILGHNTVFWYRQTMMQGLELLAYFRNRAPLDDSGMPKDRFSAEMPDATLATLKIQPSEPRDSAVYFCASGLAGTDTQYFGPGTRLTVL.

The chain carries TRBV11-3 and TRBJ2-7, with TRBD2 matching 9 bases. The germline V gene encodes CDR1 SGHNT and CDR2 YENEEA. V shed 3 bases, J shed 4 bases, and the junction held 4 bases outside the gene matches. The CDR3 spans 14 residues. The CDR3 nucleotides read TGTGCCAGCAGCTTTAGCGGGAGTTCGTACGAGCAGTACTTC. Translating gives CASSFSGSSYEQYF. Filled out from reference TRBV11-3 and TRBJ2-7, the complete variable domain reads EAGVVQSPRYKIIEKKQPVAFWCNPISGHNTLYWYLQNLGQGPELLIRYENEEAVDDSQLPKDRFSAERLKGVDSTLKIQPAELGDSAVYLCASSFSGSSYEQYFGPGTRLTVT.

V is TRBV18 and J is TRBJ2-3; D might be TRBD1 (6 bases). Germline V CDR1 and CDR2: KGHSH, LQKENI. The CDR3 sequence is 15 residues long. The V end was cut by 0 bases, the J end by 4 bases, with 11 bases between. In DNA form, the CDR3 reads TGTGCCAGCTCACCACCGCTCAGGGGATCAGATACGCAGTATTTT. It is translated as CASSPPLRGSDTQYF.

The chain couples TRBV7-3 to TRBJ2-5, with TRBD2 identical over 7 bases. Trimming removed 0 bases from V and 5 bases from J; junction bases left unmatched: 0. Germline loops: CDR1 SGHTA, CDR2 FQGTGA. The CDR3 loop spans 13 amino acids. The CDR3 reads CASSLTREETQYF. CDR3 in DNA: TGTGCCAGCAGCTTAACGCGGGAGGAGACCCAGTACTTC. The full variable domain, completed using reference TRBV7-3 and TRBJ2-5, is GAGVSQTPSNKVTEKGKYVELRCDPISGHTALYWYRQSLGQGPEFLIYFQGTGAADDSGLPNDRFFAVRPEGSVSTLKIQRTERGDSAVYLCASSLTREETQYFGPGTRLLVL.

The rearrangement joins TRBV7-3 to TRBJ2-3, with D maybe TRBD1 (5 bases). Germline lookup yields CDR1 SGHTA and CDR2 FQGTGA. The CDR3 is made up of 13 amino acids. V lost 7 bases to trimming and J lost 6 bases, with 14 bases between them. CDR3 DNA sequence: TGTGCCAGCACCCCACCTGCAGGGGATACGCAGTATTTT. It yields the protein CASTPPAGDTQYF.

The CDR3 here is CASSKGLAELSYEQYF. In DNA, the CDR3 is TGTGCCAGCAGCAAGGGACTAGCGGAGCTCTCCTACGAGCAGTACTTC. V gene TRBV7-2 combines with J gene TRBJ2-7; TRBD2 aligns across 11 bases. The CDR3 consists of 16 residues. Unmatched junction bases numbered 6, after V lost 5 bases and J lost 0 bases. Per the germline V gene, CDR1 is SGHTA and CDR2 is FQGNSA. The full variable domain, completed using reference TRBV7-2 and TRBJ2-7, is GAGVSQSPSNKVTEKGKDVELRCDPISGHTALYWYRQSLGQGLEFLIYFQGNSAPDKSGLPSDRFSAERTGGSVSTLTIQRTQQEDSAVYLCASSKGLAELSYEQYFGPGTRLTVT.